A single sample is the source of the 31 T cell receptor beta chains below, sequenced in a study of beta chain features in type 1 diabetes. As every portion of the isolated RNA was reverse transcribed, the sequencing read expressed TCRB transcripts. Measured with immunoSEQ multiplex PCR; TCRdb has only the in-frame clones, and not every one. The table lists under 150,000 clones, 6.5% to 8.5% of them singletons, with approximately 1.4% in the top ten. Specimen: central memory CD4+ T cells from blood. These receptors came from a woman aged 25 to 45 in good health.

The genes are TRBV30 and TRBJ1-5; D uncertain. The CDR3 is made up of 15 amino acids. Between the trimmed V and J ends, which lost 2 bases and 1 base, there was a span of 12 bases. Germline V gene data show CDR1 as GTSNPN and CDR2 as SVGIG (reference sequence). CDR3 protein: CAWSPRVLSNQPQHF. Written as DNA, the CDR3 is TGTGCCTGGAGTCCCCGTGTTCTGAGCAATCAGCCCCAGCATTTT.

V is TRBV5-1 and J is TRBJ2-2; the D gene is possibly TRBD1 (6 bases). The CDR3 consists of 17 residues. Germline CDR1 is SGHRS and CDR2 is YFSETQ. V was clipped by 4 bases and J by 1 base, with 17 bases between them. The CDR3 sequence: CASSVLVQGRNTGELFF. CDR3 sequence (DNA): TGCGCCAGCAGCGTATTGGTACAGGGTCGGAACACCGGGGAGCTGTTTTTT.

The chain recombines TRBV5-6 with TRBJ2-6; 8 bases align to TRBD1. CDR1 is SGHDT and CDR2 is YYEEEE in the germline V gene. V lost 4 bases and J lost 4; bases outside the gene matches: 7. There are 16 residues in the CDR3. This CDR3 is CASSRRTGLGANVLTF. CDR3 in DNA: TGTGCCAGCAGCCGCCGGACAGGGTTGGGGGCCAACGTCCTGACTTTC.

The gene calls are TRBV7-2 and TRBJ2-3; 9 nucleotides agree with TRBD2. This CDR3 spans 17 amino acids. The germline gives CDR1 SGHTA, CDR2 FQGNSA. Trimming took 2 bases from V and 5 from J; bases not matched to a gene: 11. The CDR3 sequence: CASSLSAAGGPGDTQYF. As DNA, the CDR3 is TGTGCCAGCAGCTTATCGGCGGCGGGAGGGCCGGGAGATACGCAGTATTTT.

This clone was detected many times. The chain recombines TRBV7-9 with TRBJ2-1, with D perhaps TRBD2 (6 bases). Trimming removed 1 base at V and 3 bases at J, with 13 bases between. Germline lookup yields CDR1 SEHNR and CDR2 FQNEAQ (reference sequence). CDR3 length: 16 amino acids. CDR3 region: CASSLGWGGGYNEQFF. CDR3 in DNA: TGTGCCAGCAGCTTAGGTTGGGGAGGCGGCTACAATGAGCAGTTCTTC.

This clone was picked up a small number of times. The chain combines TRBV10-3 with TRBJ2-1, with 11 nucleotides matching TRBD2. After removal of 0 bases from V and 7 bases from J, the junction contained 11 bases not matched to a gene. This CDR3 has 18 amino acids. CDR1 and CDR2 (germline): ENHRY, SYGVKD. The CDR3 protein is CAISESLATSGIGNEQFF. The CDR3 nucleotides read TGTGCCATCAGTGAGTCCCTCGCGACTAGCGGGATTGGGAATGAGCAGTTCTTC.

V usage is TRBV6-6 and J usage is TRBJ2-1; 15 bases fit TRBD2. With 4 bases clipped from V and 9 bases from J, the junction kept 7 bases outside the gene matches. Germline lookup yields CDR1 MNHNY and CDR2 SVGAGI (reference sequence). This CDR3 spans 16 amino acids. CDR3 sequence: CASSLGTSGGRAEQFF. The CDR3 DNA reads as TGTGCCAGCAGTTTGGGGACTAGCGGGGGGCGGGCTGAGCAGTTCTTC.

The chain employs TRBV5-1 and TRBJ2-5; TRBD1 matches at 9 bases. The CDR3 runs to 15 residues. In germline, CDR1 is SGHRS, CDR2 YFSETQ. Losses at the gene ends were 0 bases for V and 4 bases for J; bases not matched to a gene: 4. The CDR3 sequence: CASSLGDRDRETQYF. CDR3 coding DNA: TGCGCCAGCAGCTTGGGGGACAGGGACCGAGAGACCCAGTACTTC.

At least ten counts were recorded for this clone. CDR3 sequence (DNA): TGCAGCGTCGCCAGACAGGGGATGGAGACCCAGTACTTC. Its protein product is CSVARQGMETQYF. V usage is TRBV29-1 and J usage is TRBJ2-5, with TRBD1 matching 8 bases. CDR1 is SQVTM and CDR2 is ANQGSEA in the germline V gene. The CDR3 has 13 residues. The trim removed 6 bases at V and 5 bases at J, leaving 8 bases unmatched.

This clone has a count of ten or more. This chain connects TRBV28 to TRBJ2-7, with D perhaps TRBD1 (5 bases). V lost 4 bases, J lost 6 bases, and 16 bases lay in between. Germline-derived CDR1 and CDR2 are MDHEN and SYDVKM. The CDR3 runs to 14 residues. The CDR3 DNA is TGTGCCAGCAGTTCGGGCTCCCACAGGTCCGAGCAGTACTTC. This translates into CASSSGSHRSEQYF.

V and J are TRBV19 and TRBJ2-2; 10 bases are a match to TRBD1. The CDR3 loop spans 16 amino acids. The trim removed 7 bases at V and 4 bases at J, leaving 9 bases unmatched. CDR1 LNHDA and CDR2 SQIVND come from the germline V gene (reference sequence). The CDR3 region has the DNA TGTGCCAGTAACGAGGTCCGACAGGGGGCCACCGGGGAGCTGTTTTTT. It codes for CASNEVRQGATGELFF.

The J gene is TRBJ1-1, the V gene TRBV6-4; the D gene is possibly TRBD1 (6 bases). The CDR3 totals 15 residues. Per the germline V gene, CDR1 is MRHNA and CDR2 is SNTAGT. Deletions cut 0 bases from V and 0 bases from J, with 8 bases between. The CDR3 is CASSDSRTVNTEAFF. The CDR3 DNA reads as TGTGCCAGCAGTGACTCCAGGACAGTGAACACTGAAGCTTTCTTT.

A few counts support this clone. The chain employs TRBV6-1 and TRBJ2-7; 8 bases are a match to TRBD1. Germline V gives CDR1 MNHNS, CDR2 SASEGT. Trimming took 6 bases from V and 2 from J; bases not matched to a gene: 9. The CDR3 loop spans 15 amino acids. CDR3 sequence: CASREAGTGPYEQYF. For the CDR3, the DNA is TGTGCCAGCAGGGAGGCCGGGACAGGTCCCTACGAGCAGTACTTC.

This clone was seen at least ten times. V is TRBV4-3 and J is TRBJ2-7; D is ambiguous. The V and J ends lost 0 bases and 0 bases respectively, with 6 bases between them. The CDR3 length is 14 residues. Per the germline V gene, CDR1 is LGHNA and CDR2 is YSLEER. DNA of the CDR3: TGCGCCAGCAGCCAAGAGGGCTACTCCTACGAGCAGTACTTC. Translating gives CASSQEGYSYEQYF.

The rearrangement links TRBV4-2 to TRBJ1-2, with D tentatively TRBD1 (5 bases). This CDR3 is 14 amino acids long. V was clipped by 0 bases and J by 6 bases, with 11 bases between them. CDR1 LGHNA and CDR2 YNFKEQ come from the germline V gene. CDR3 nucleotide sequence: TGTGCCAGCAGCCAAGATTGGGCAGGGAATGGCTACACCTTC. It yields the protein CASSQDWAGNGYTF.

The rearrangement joins TRBV28 to TRBJ2-5; D perhaps matches TRBD1 (5 bases). The CDR3 has 17 residues. Trimming pared 2 bases from V and 4 bases from J, leaving 20 bases between. CDR1 is MDHEN and CDR2 is SYDVKM in the germline V gene. CDR3 protein: CASSLGSGGRVRETQYF. The CDR3 DNA follows: TGTGCCAGCAGTTTAGGTTCAGGCGGCAGGGTGCGAGAGACCCAGTACTTC.

This clone was picked up a small number of times. The V gene is TRBV18, the J gene TRBJ2-1, with unresolved D. CDR3 length equals 16 residues. Per the germline V gene, CDR1 is KGHSH and CDR2 is LQKENI. V gave up 0 bases and J gave up 1 base, with 10 bases separating them. CDR3 in DNA: TGTGCCAGCTCACCACCGCGGAGCGCGTCCTACAATGAGCAGTTCTTC. Residues: CASSPPRSASYNEQFF.

This clone showed up many times. V usage is TRBV5-1 and J usage is TRBJ2-1, with TRBD2 matching over 8 bases. Germline CDR1 is SGHRS and CDR2 is YFSETQ. V lost 6 bases to trimming and J lost 3 bases; unmatched junction nucleotides: 5. CDR3 length: 14 residues. CDR3 residues: CASKPAGDYNEQFF. The DNA for the CDR3 is TGCGCCAGCAAACCAGCGGGAGACTACAATGAGCAGTTCTTC.

This clone was detected a few times. The sample holds other DNA sequences that translate to the same CDR3. The rearrangement uses TRBV7-2 and TRBJ2-5; 14 bases agree with TRBD2. Germline CDR1 and CDR2: SGHTA and FQGNSA. V gave up 6 bases and J gave up 2 bases; unmatched junction bases: 5. The CDR3 runs to 16 residues. Written as DNA, the CDR3 is TGTGCCAGCAGACGGACTAGCGGGAGGCCGCAAGAGACCCAGTACTTC. Translated, it gives CASRRTSGRPQETQYF.

The J gene is TRBJ2-1, the V gene TRBV11-2; 7 nucleotides agree with TRBD2. The CDR3 is 16 residues long. Unmatched junction bases numbered 11, after V lost 1 base and J lost 8 bases. Germline CDR1 SGHAT, CDR2 FQNNGV. CDR3 DNA: TGTGCCAGCAGCTTAGGCCTAGCGGCCCCAGACGATGAGCAGTTCTTC. Protein sequence: CASSLGLAAPDDEQFF. The full variable domain, with the rest looked up from reference TRBV11-2 and TRBJ2-1, is EAGVAQSPRYKIIEKRQSVAFWCNPISGHATLYWYQQILGQGPKLLIQFQNNGVVDDSQLPKDRFSAERLKGVDSTLKIQPAKLEDSAVYLCASSLGLAAPDDEQFFGPGTRLTVL.

CDR3 sequence (DNA): TGCGCCAGCAGCCTCCCAGGGGGCTCCTACAATGAGCAGTTCTTC. Translated: CASSLPGGSYNEQFF. V is TRBV4-3 and J is TRBJ2-1; 7 bases line up with TRBD1. CDR1 LGHNA and CDR2 YSLEER come from the germline V gene. The CDR3 length is 15 residues. V was pared by 4 bases and J by 0 bases, with 3 bases of the junction left unmatched.

This chain joins TRBV29-1 and TRBJ2-7; weak D call: TRBD1 (6 bases). The germline CDR1 and CDR2 sequences are SQVTM and ANQGSEA. The V and J ends lost 0 bases and 5 bases respectively, with 14 bases between them. The CDR3 has 14 amino acids. The CDR3 nucleotides are TGCAGCGTTGAAGACACAGGGCGAGGTGACGAGCAGTACTTC. It specifies CSVEDTGRGDEQYF.

In its sample, this clone was seen a few times. The rearrangement uses TRBV5-4 and TRBJ2-7; 9 positions match TRBD2. The CDR3 length is 15 residues. The junction had 5 bases not matched to a gene; V was cut back by 1 base and J by 3 bases. Germline V gene data show CDR1 as SGHNT and CDR2 as YYREEE (reference sequence). Here the CDR3 DNA reads TGTGCCAGCAGCTTGCGGCGGGAGGGAAGCTACGAGCAGTACTTC. Its translation: CASSLRREGSYEQYF.

This clone was picked up a small number of times. V usage is TRBV19 and J usage is TRBJ2-4, with D perhaps matching TRBD1 (6 bases). Germline CDR1 and CDR2: LNHDA and SQIVND (reference sequence). The CDR3 extends over 17 amino acids. V lost 5 bases to trimming and J lost 1 base, with 18 bases between them. DNA of the CDR3: TGTGCCAGTAGTTGGGGACACTTGAGGGGGGCCAAAAACATTCAGTACTTC. Residues: CASSWGHLRGAKNIQYF.

This chain joins TRBV7-2 and TRBJ2-7; D call uncertain. Germline V gene lookup returns CDR1 SGHTA and CDR2 FQGNSA. Deletions cut 1 base from V and 2 bases from J, with 18 bases between. This CDR3 is 17 amino acids long. The CDR3 is CASSLEPRSDDPYEQYF. Written as DNA, the CDR3 is TGTGCCAGCAGCTTAGAACCACGGAGCGATGATCCCTACGAGCAGTACTTC.

The CDR3 region is CASSGQSDTEAFF. As DNA, the CDR3 is TGTGCCAGCAGCGGACAGTCGGACACTGAAGCTTTCTTT. V and J are TRBV7-2 and TRBJ1-1; D perhaps matches TRBD1 (6 bases). The CDR3 totals 13 residues. Looked up from germline, CDR1 is SGHTA and CDR2 is FQGNSA. Trimming took off 5 bases at V and 3 bases at J, with 10 bases between the two ends. Looking up the rest from reference TRBV7-2 and TRBJ1-1 gives the full variable domain: GAGVSQSPSNKVTEKGKDVELRCDPISGHTALYWYRQSLGQGLEFLIYFQGNSAPDKSGLPSDRFSAERTGGSVSTLTIQRTQQEDSAVYLCASSGQSDTEAFFGQGTRLTVV.

V usage is TRBV10-3 and J usage is TRBJ2-3; 11 bases are shared with TRBD1. The CDR3 sequence is 13 residues long. CDR1 and CDR2 (germline): ENHRY, SYGVKD. With V trimmed by 6 bases and J by 5 bases, 1 base remained unmatched. Written as DNA, the CDR3 is TGTGCCATCAGGGGGACAGGGGGAGATACGCAGTATTTT. It encodes CAIRGTGGDTQYF.

This clone has more than one count but fewer than ten. J is TRBJ1-1 and V is TRBV25-1, with 10 positions matching TRBD1. The germline CDR1 and CDR2 sequences are MGHDK and SYGVNS. The CDR3 totals 14 residues. V lost 1 base and J lost 4; bases outside the gene matches: 0. The CDR3 is CASSEWTGGTEAFF. In nucleotides, the CDR3 is TGTGCCAGCAGTGAATGGACAGGGGGCACTGAAGCTTTCTTT.

The rearrangement uses TRBV4-3 and TRBJ2-3; 10 bases match TRBD2. V dropped 3 bases and J dropped 2; count of bases not matched to a gene: 2. The CDR3 sequence is 15 residues long. In germline, CDR1 is LGHNA, CDR2 YSLEER. CDR3 in amino acids: CASSHGLADTDTQYF. Here the CDR3 DNA reads TGCGCCAGCAGCCACGGACTAGCGGACACAGATACGCAGTATTTT.

The rearrangement joins TRBV5-1 to TRBJ2-5; 13 bases align to TRBD2. Germline values: CDR1 SGHRS, CDR2 YFSETQ. The V gene end was trimmed by 4 bases and the J gene end by 4 bases; junction bases not matched to a gene: 13. The CDR3 is 18 amino acids. In nucleotides, the CDR3 is TGCGCCAGCAGCCCAGGACTAGCGGGAGAGCCTTTGGGAGAGACCCAGTACTTC. Translating it yields CASSPGLAGEPLGETQYF.

A few counts support this clone. V and J are TRBV7-9 and TRBJ2-7, with 7 bases identical to TRBD2. Germline CDR1 is SEHNR and CDR2 is FQNEAQ (reference sequence). V shed 5 bases, J shed 8 bases, and the junction held 9 bases outside the gene matches. This CDR3 is built from 13 residues. CDR3 bases: TGTGCCAGCAGCCGAGGACTAGATGGGAAGCAGTACTTC. It specifies CASSRGLDGKQYF.